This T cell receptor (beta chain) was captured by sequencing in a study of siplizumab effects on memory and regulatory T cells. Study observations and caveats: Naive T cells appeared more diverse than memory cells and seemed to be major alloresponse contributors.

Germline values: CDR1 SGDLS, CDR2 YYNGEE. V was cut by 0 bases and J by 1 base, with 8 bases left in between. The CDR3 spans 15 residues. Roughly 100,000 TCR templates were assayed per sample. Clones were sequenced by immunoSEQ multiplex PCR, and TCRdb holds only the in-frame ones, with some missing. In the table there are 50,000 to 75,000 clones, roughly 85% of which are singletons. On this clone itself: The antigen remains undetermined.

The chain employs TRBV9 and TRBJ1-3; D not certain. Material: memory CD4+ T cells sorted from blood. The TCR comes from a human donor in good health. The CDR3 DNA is TGTGCCAGCAGCGTAGCTGCGGATTCTGGAAACACCATATATTTT. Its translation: CASSVAADSGNTIYF.